These 13 T cell receptor beta chains share one sample of origin, sequenced in a study of blood T cell repertoires in COVID-19. The method was immunoSEQ multiplex PCR; TCRdb's version includes in-frame clones alone and lacks a portion of them. Here the sample spans some 65,000 clones, roughly nine tenths being singletons. Source material: peripheral blood. The receptor source for this set is a man aged 55 to 70 with acute or convalescent COVID-19.

V gene TRBV27 combines with J gene TRBJ2-7; D gene uncertain. Trimming removed 4 bases at V and 3 bases at J, with 10 bases between. The CDR3 has 13 residues. Germline loops: CDR1 MNHEY, CDR2 SMNVEV (reference sequence). The CDR3 region has the DNA TGTGCCAGCAGTTGGGCCAGTAACTACGAGCAGTACTTC. This translates into CASSWASNYEQYF.

The chain links TRBV6-4 to TRBJ1-6; 9 nucleotides agree with TRBD1. The CDR3 is 16 amino acids. CDR1 is MRHNA, CDR2 SNTAGT, per germline. Trimming cost V 6 bases and J 3 bases; bases outside gene matches: 6. DNA of the CDR3: TGTGCCAGCAGGGACGTGGGACAGGGCTATAATTCACCCCTCCACTTT. Protein product: CASRDVGQGYNSPLHF.

This clone was observed a single time. The chain employs TRBV5-8 and TRBJ1-2; TRBD1 might be the D (6 bases). The length of the CDR3 is 13 residues. The V end was cut by 1 base, the J end by 8 bases, with 12 bases between. Per the germline V gene, CDR1 is SGHTS and CDR2 is YDEGEE. In DNA, the CDR3 is TGTGCCAGCAGCTTGACCAGGGGTGGAGGCTACACCTTC. Amino acid sequence: CASSLTRGGGYTF.

The genes are TRBV6-5 and TRBJ1-1; 7 positions agree with TRBD1. CDR3 size: 14 residues. Per the germline V gene, CDR1 is MNHEY and CDR2 is SVGAGI. Losses at the gene ends were 4 bases for V and 2 bases for J; bases not matched to a gene: 4. Here the CDR3 DNA reads TGTGCCAGCAGTTTAGGGACAGCCAACACTGAAGCTTTCTTT. Translated: CASSLGTANTEAFF.

The chain carries TRBV6-5 and TRBJ1-4, with 8 positions matching TRBD1. Germline CDR1 reads MNHEY; CDR2 reads SVGAGI. The CDR3 has 15 amino acids. V lost 6 bases, J lost 7 bases, and 10 bases stayed unmatched. The CDR3 loop reads CASRRTGMDVEKLFF. DNA for the CDR3: TGTGCCAGCAGACGGACAGGGATGGACGTTGAAAAACTGTTTTTT.

The rearrangement joins TRBV6-5 to TRBJ2-3; D is unresolved. The V end lost 0 bases, the J end lost 6 bases, and 4 bases lay between the germline ends. Germline V CDR1 and CDR2: MNHEY, SVGAGI. The CDR3 covers 12 residues. Written as DNA, the CDR3 is TGTGCCAGCAGTTACTCGCGGGATACGCAGTATTTT. It codes for CASSYSRDTQYF.

J is TRBJ1-1 and V is TRBV27; D is undetermined. With 5 bases removed from V and 7 bases from J, the gap between germline ends came to 11 bases. Germline CDR1 and CDR2: MNHEY and SMNVEV (reference sequence). The CDR3 consists of 12 residues. CDR3 protein: CASSLLEGEAFF. For the CDR3, the DNA is TGTGCCAGCAGTCTTCTCGAGGGTGAAGCTTTCTTT.

This chain's CDR3 is CASRENSNQPQHF. The CDR3 DNA sequence: TGCGCCAGCAGAGAGAATAGCAATCAGCCCCAGCATTTT. The chain is built from TRBV5-1 and TRBJ1-5; no reliable D call. The CDR3 has 13 amino acids. V gave up 5 bases and J gave up 0 bases, with 6 bases separating them. In germline, CDR1 is SGHRS, CDR2 YFSETQ.

This sequence joins TRBV6-5 and TRBJ1-2; 7 positions match TRBD1. The CDR3 runs 15 residues. V dropped 2 bases and J dropped 2; count of bases not matched to a gene: 5. CDR1 is MNHEY, CDR2 SVGAGI, per germline. CDR3 nucleotide sequence: TGTGCCAGCAGTTACGCCGCGACAGGGAACTATGGCTACACCTTC. Translating it yields CASSYAATGNYGYTF.

The chain joins TRBV6-6 to TRBJ1-4, with 7 bases aligning to TRBD1. This CDR3 spans 16 amino acids. The V and J ends lost 6 bases and 0 bases, in that order; junction bases with no gene match: 7. The germline V gene encodes CDR1 MNHNY and CDR2 SVGAGI (reference sequence). CDR3 bases: TGTGCCAGCAGAACGGGACAGATCTCAACTAATGAAAAACTGTTTTTT. Amino acids: CASRTGQISTNEKLFF.

The chain combines TRBV6-1 with TRBJ1-2; D ambiguous. The germline V gene encodes CDR1 MNHNS and CDR2 SASEGT. Trimming pared 2 bases from V and 7 bases from J, leaving 17 bases between. This CDR3 comprises 15 residues. The CDR3 DNA reads TGTGCCAGCAGTGAACTTGGGCATACCGCGCCTGGCTACACCTTC. Translating gives CASSELGHTAPGYTF.

J is TRBJ1-5 and V is TRBV27, with 9 positions matching TRBD1. The CDR3 is made up of 17 amino acids. Germline values: CDR1 MNHEY, CDR2 SMNVEV (reference sequence). Germline trimming cut 0 bases from V and 0 bases from J; bases unmatched to any gene: 3. The CDR3 DNA reads TGTGCCAGCAGTTTATCGGGACAGGGTTATAGCAATCAGCCCCAGCATTTT. Amino acid sequence: CASSLSGQGYSNQPQHF.

This chain joins TRBV6-6 and TRBJ1-5; weak D call: TRBD1 (5 bases). CDR3 length: 14 residues. V lost 3 bases and J 7 bases, leaving 13 bases between the germline ends. The germline gives CDR1 MNHNY, CDR2 SVGAGI (reference sequence). This chain's CDR3 is CASSYRQGQQPQHF. In nucleotides, the CDR3 is TGTGCCAGCAGTTATCGGCAGGGCCAACAGCCCCAGCATTTT.